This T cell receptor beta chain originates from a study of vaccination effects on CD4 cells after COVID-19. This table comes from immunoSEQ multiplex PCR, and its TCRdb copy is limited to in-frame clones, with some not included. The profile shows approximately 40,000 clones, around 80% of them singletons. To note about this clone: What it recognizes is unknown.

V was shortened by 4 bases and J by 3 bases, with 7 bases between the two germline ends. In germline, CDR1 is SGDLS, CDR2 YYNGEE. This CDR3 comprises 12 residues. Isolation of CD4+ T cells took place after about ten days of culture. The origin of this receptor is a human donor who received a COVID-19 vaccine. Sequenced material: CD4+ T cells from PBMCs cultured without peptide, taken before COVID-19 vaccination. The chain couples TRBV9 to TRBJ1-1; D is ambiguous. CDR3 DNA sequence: TGTGCCAGCAGCCGTAGGGACACTGAAGCTTTCTTT. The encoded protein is CASSRRDTEAFF.